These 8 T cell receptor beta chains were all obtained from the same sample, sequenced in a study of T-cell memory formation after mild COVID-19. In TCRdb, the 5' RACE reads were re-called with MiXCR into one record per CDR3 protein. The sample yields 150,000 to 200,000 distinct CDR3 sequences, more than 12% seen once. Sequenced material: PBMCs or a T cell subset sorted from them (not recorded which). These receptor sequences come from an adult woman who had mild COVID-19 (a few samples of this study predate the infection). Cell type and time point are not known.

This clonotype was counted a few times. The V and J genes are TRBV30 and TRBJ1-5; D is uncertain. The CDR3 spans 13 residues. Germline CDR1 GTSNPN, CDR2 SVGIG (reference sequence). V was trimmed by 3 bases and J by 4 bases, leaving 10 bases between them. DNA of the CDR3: TGTGCCTGGAGAACACAGCCTAATCAGCCCCAGCATTTT. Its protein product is CAWRTQPNQPQHF.

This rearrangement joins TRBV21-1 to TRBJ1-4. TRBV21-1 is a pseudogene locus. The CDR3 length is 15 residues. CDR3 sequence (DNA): TGTGCCAGCAGCAAGGATGGTGGGTTTCGGGAAAAACTGTTTTTT. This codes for CASSKDGGFREKLFF.

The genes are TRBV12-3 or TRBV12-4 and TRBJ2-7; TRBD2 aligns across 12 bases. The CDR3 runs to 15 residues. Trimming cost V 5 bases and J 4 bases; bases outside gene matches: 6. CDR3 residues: CASSRVLAGGYEQYF. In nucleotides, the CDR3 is TGTGCCAGCAGTCGCGTTCTAGCGGGGGGGTACGAGCAGTACTTC.

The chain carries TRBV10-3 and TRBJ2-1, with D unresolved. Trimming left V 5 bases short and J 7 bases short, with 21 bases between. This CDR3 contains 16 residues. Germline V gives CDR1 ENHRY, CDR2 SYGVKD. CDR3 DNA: TGTGCCATCAGTTCCCCCGCGGTCTCAAGTCCTAATGAGCAGTTCTTC. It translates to CAISSPAVSSPNEQFF.

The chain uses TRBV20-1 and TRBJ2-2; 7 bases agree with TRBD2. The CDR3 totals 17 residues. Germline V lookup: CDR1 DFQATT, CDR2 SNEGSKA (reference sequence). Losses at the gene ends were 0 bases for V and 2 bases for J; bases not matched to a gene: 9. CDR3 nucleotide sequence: TGCAGTGCTAGAGATAAGGGAGCGGGACTAAACACCGGGGAGCTGTTTTTT. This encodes CSARDKGAGLNTGELFF.

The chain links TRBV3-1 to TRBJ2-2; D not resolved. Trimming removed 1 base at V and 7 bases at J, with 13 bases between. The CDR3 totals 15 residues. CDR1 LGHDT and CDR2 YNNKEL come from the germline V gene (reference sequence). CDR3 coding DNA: TGTGCCAGCAGCCAAGTCCTCGGACCTAACGGGGAGCTGTTTTTT. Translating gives CASSQVLGPNGELFF.

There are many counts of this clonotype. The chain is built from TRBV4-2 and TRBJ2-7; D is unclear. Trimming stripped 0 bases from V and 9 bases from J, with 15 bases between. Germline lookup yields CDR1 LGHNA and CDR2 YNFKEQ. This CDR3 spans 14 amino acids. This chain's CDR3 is CASSQDRSPAWQYF. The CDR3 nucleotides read TGTGCCAGCAGCCAAGATCGTTCGCCGGCGTGGCAGTACTTC.

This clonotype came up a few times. The CDR3 region is CSAVGGNSPLHF. In DNA, the CDR3 is TGCAGTGCTGTAGGGGGTAATTCACCCCTCCACTTT. The chain couples TRBV20-1 to TRBJ1-6, with D possibly matching TRBD1 (6 bases). Germline CDR1 reads DFQATT; CDR2 reads SNEGSKA (reference sequence). The CDR3 is 12 amino acids. V dropped 5 bases and J dropped 6 bases, with 8 bases sitting between them.